The 10 T cell receptor beta chains given below trace back to one sample, sequenced in a study of technical replicates of blood from a handful of donors. Profiled with immunoSEQ multiplex PCR; TCRdb holds only in-frame clones, not every one. The sample contains roughly 80,000 clones, approximately 93% of which appear only once. Input material: T cells isolated from PBMCs. These receptors were collected from a human donor in good health.

This chain uses TRBV5-1 with TRBJ1-1, with a weak D call TRBD1 (5 bases). The V and J ends lost 3 bases and 2 bases respectively, with 11 bases between them. The CDR3 is 14 amino acids. Germline loops: CDR1 SGHRS, CDR2 YFSETQ. The CDR3 bases are TGCGCCAGCAGCTGGAGGGACGGCAACACTGAAGCTTTCTTT. This translates into CASSWRDGNTEAFF.

The chain is built from TRBV7-2 and TRBJ1-1, with D hard to call. V was cut by 3 bases and J by 1 base, with 9 bases left in between. The CDR3 has 14 amino acids. Looked up from germline, CDR1 is SGHTA and CDR2 is FQGNSA. CDR3 coding DNA: TGTGCCAGCAGCTTTATACTTGAGAACACTGAAGCTTTCTTT. Translating it yields CASSFILENTEAFF.

This chain links TRBV19 with TRBJ2-3; D is ambiguous. The CDR3 has 14 residues. CDR1 LNHDA and CDR2 SQIVND come from the germline V gene (reference sequence). V lost 1 base to trimming and J lost 6 bases, with 11 bases between them. The CDR3 sequence: CASSIGQAADTQYF. The CDR3, as DNA: TGTGCCAGTAGTATAGGGCAGGCTGCGGATACGCAGTATTTT.

The chain carries TRBV9 and TRBJ2-5; D may be TRBD2 (6 bases). The CDR3 consists of 14 residues. Trimming removed 4 bases at V and 5 bases at J, with 15 bases between. Germline CDR1 is SGDLS and CDR2 is YYNGEE. The DNA of the CDR3 is TGTGCCAGCAGCCCGGGAGCGGCGATTGAGACCCAGTACTTC. This encodes CASSPGAAIETQYF.

The chain has TRBV4-1 and TRBJ2-7, with 8 nucleotides matching TRBD2. CDR3 size: 16 residues. After removal of 0 bases from V and 5 bases from J, the junction contained 9 bases not matched to a gene. Germline CDR1 is MGHRA and CDR2 is YSYEKL. The CDR3 sequence: CASSQDWLGGRNEQYF. The DNA of the CDR3 is TGCGCCAGCAGCCAAGATTGGTTGGGCGGGAGGAACGAGCAGTACTTC.

The V call is TRBV7-2, the J call TRBJ2-5; no clear D. Germline V gene data show CDR1 as SGHTA and CDR2 as FQGNSA. The length of the CDR3 is 12 residues. V was pared by 5 bases and J by 2 bases, with 6 bases between. CDR3: CASSPTQETQYF. As DNA, the CDR3 is TGTGCCAGCAGCCCAACTCAAGAGACCCAGTACTTC.

The V call is TRBV6-5, the J call TRBJ1-1; D call uncertain. The CDR3 runs to 14 residues. CDR1 and CDR2 (germline): MNHEY, SVGAGI. Trimming took off 10 bases at V and 6 bases at J, with 21 bases between the two ends. The CDR3 loop reads CANSLPNSLSEAFF. CDR3 in DNA: TGTGCCAACTCCCTTCCCAACAGTCTCTCTGAAGCTTTCTTT.

The genes are TRBV5-1 and TRBJ2-7, with a tentative D call TRBD1 (6 bases). The ends were cut back, 1 base at V and 6 bases at J, with 8 bases in the middle. The CDR3 is 12 residues long. Germline V gives CDR1 SGHRS, CDR2 YFSETQ. The CDR3 nucleotides read TGCGCCAGCAGCTTGTCAGGGGTCGAGCAGTACTTC. Translated, it gives CASSLSGVEQYF. Supplemented by reference TRBV5-1 and TRBJ2-7, the full variable domain reads KAGVTQTPRYLIKTRGQQVTLSCSPISGHRSVSWYQQTPGQGLQFLFEYFSETQRNKGNFPGRFSGRQFSNSRSEMNVSTLELGDSALYLCASSLSGVEQYFGPGTRLTVT.

The gene calls are TRBV7-9 and TRBJ2-7; D is possibly TRBD1 (5 bases). From germline, CDR1 is SEHNR and CDR2 FQNEAQ (reference sequence). This CDR3 contains 12 residues. Trimming shortened V by 7 bases and J by 3 bases, and 10 bases separated the two germline ends. CDR3 bases: TGTGCCAGCACCGGAGACAGCTACGAGCAGTACTTC. Amino acid sequence: CASTGDSYEQYF.

V and J are TRBV7-7 and TRBJ2-3; 8 nucleotides align to TRBD2. Looked up from germline, CDR1 is SSHAT and CDR2 is FNYEAQ (reference sequence). V shed 10 bases, J shed 6 bases, and the junction held 15 bases outside the gene matches. The CDR3 is 15 residues long. The CDR3 loop reads CATSPGGAILDTQYF. CDR3 DNA sequence: TGTGCCACCAGTCCGGGGGGGGCAATTTTGGATACGCAGTATTTT.